This T cell receptor (beta chain) was sequenced in a study of T cell responses to AZD1222 COVID-19 vaccine. The repertoire was sequenced with immunoSEQ multiplex PCR; TCRdb's copy has only in-frame clones and lacks some. The profile covers around 140,000 clones, with 70% to 90% appearing a single time and about 2.7% taken by the ten largest. The germline V gene encodes CDR1 MDHEN and CDR2 SYDVKM. The V gene lost 5 bases and the J gene lost 2 bases, with 13 bases spanning the gap. The CDR3 has 15 amino acids. This TCR was recovered from an adult in good health. The chain combines TRBV28 with TRBJ2-1; D might be TRBD2 (5 bases). This material consisted of peripheral blood, taken on day 0 of AZD1222 vaccination. The CDR3 sequence is CASSPVEDTYNEQFF. In DNA, the CDR3 is TGTGCCAGCAGTCCCGTGGAGGATACCTACAATGAGCAGTTCTTC.